This TCR beta chain was retrieved from a study of T cell therapy after organ transplantation. Study details: Expansion used a peptide pool of 30 HLA class I and II CMV epitopes. General observations from the study: Low CD8+ T cell yield possibly reduced coverage, hiding nonresponder expansions.

Drug-resistant or recurrent cytomegalovirus affected these solid-organ transplant recipient patients. In the case of this clone: Its specificity is not known.

Sequencing was performed with immunoSEQ multiplex PCR; in TCRdb, only in-frame clones are kept and a portion is missing. The sample has some 47,000 clones; over 90% are singletons. This TCR was sampled from a human patient who had received a solid organ transplant and had CMV disease. The specimen was CD8+ T cells from blood, collected before autologous CMV-specific T cell therapy.

CDR3 loop: CASSLLAGVRNEQYF. CDR3 coding DNA: TGTGCCAGCAGTTTACTGGCAGGGGTTCGGAACGAGCAGTACTTC. The J gene is TRBJ2-7, the V gene TRBV27; the D gene is possibly TRBD1 (6 bases). The CDR3 has 15 amino acids. The V and J ends lost 2 bases and 5 bases respectively, with 16 bases between them. The germline gives CDR1 MNHEY, CDR2 SMNVEV (reference sequence).